This TCR beta chain was sequenced for a study of blood T cells in healthy people across ages. V lost 0 bases, J lost 4 bases, and 11 bases lay in between. In germline, CDR1 is LGHNA, CDR2 YSLEER. The CDR3 length is 15 residues. Alongside a J-beta primer mix, a sample-barcoded 5' primer served in a second PCR lasting roughly 6 to 11 cycles. TCRdb redid the calling of the 5' RACE reads with MiXCR, one entry per CDR3 protein. The sample carries about 1.5 million distinct CDR3 sequences, less than 45% recorded once. Sequenced material: blood. The V and J genes are TRBV4-3 and TRBJ2-3; either TRBD1 or TRBD2 may supply D (5 bases each). This sequence was found in a woman between 18 and 29 years old in good health. The CDR3 spells CASSQDGAIPDTQYF. In DNA form, the CDR3 reads TGCGCCAGCAGCCAAGACGGGGCGATCCCAGATACGCAGTATTTT.